These 21 T cell receptor beta chains share one sample of origin, sequenced in a study of CD8 T cells in ankylosing spondylitis. No antigen has been assigned to these receptors. Study results and limitations: Roughly 8 highly homologous variants made up a TCR beta motif, and this motif appeared characteristic of ankylosing spondylitis blood.

TCRdb re-called the 5' RACE reads through MiXCR, storing one row per CDR3 protein. The repertoire holds around 490,000 distinct CDR3 sequences, with roughly 5% as singletons. Material: blood, either unsorted or a sorted T cell fraction (not recorded which). These receptor sequences come from a male donor with ankylosing spondylitis.

Many counts were recorded for this clonotype. J is TRBJ2-3 and V is TRBV10-3; D unresolved. V shed 0 bases and J shed 6 bases, with 13 bases lying between them. The CDR3 runs to 15 residues. Per germline, CDR1 ENHRY and CDR2 SYGVKD. In DNA, the CDR3 is TGTGCCATCAGTGAGTCGGAGTACCCGCTGGATACGCAGTATTTT. Its protein product is CAISESEYPLDTQYF.

In this sample, this clonotype turned up many times. The chain employs TRBV3-1 and TRBJ1-6, with D perhaps TRBD1 (5 bases). Germline CDR1 is LGHDT and CDR2 is YNNKEL (reference sequence). This CDR3 is 17 amino acids long. V was clipped by 0 bases and J by 7 bases, with 16 bases between them. The CDR3 DNA follows: TGTGCCAGCAGCCAAGAGGGGGGGAGACAGACAAATTCACCCCTCCACTTT. It translates to CASSQEGGRQTNSPLHF. Together with reference TRBV3-1 and TRBJ1-6, the CDR3 gives the full variable domain: DTAVSQTPKYLVTQMGNDKSIKCEQNLGHDTMYWYKQDSKKFLKIMFSYNNKELIINETVPNRFSPKSPDKAHLNLHINSLELGDSAVYFCASSQEGGRQTNSPLHFGNGTRLTVT.

In this sample, this clonotype turned up many times. The chain carries TRBV20-1 and TRBJ1-4; D gene ambiguous. Germline-derived CDR1 and CDR2 are DFQATT and SNEGSKA (reference sequence). This CDR3 has 13 amino acids. Trimming shortened V by 6 bases and J by 5 bases, and 13 bases separated the two germline ends. This CDR3 reads CSAESGPNEKLFF. In DNA, the CDR3 is TGCAGTGCCGAATCCGGGCCCAATGAAAAACTGTTTTTT.

The rearrangement uses TRBV18 and TRBJ1-2; D is undetermined. The CDR3 length is 13 residues. V lost 3 bases and J 5 bases, leaving 10 bases between the germline ends. Germline V gene sequence: CDR1 KGHSH, CDR2 LQKENI. The CDR3: CASSPATDYGYTF. CDR3 coding DNA: TGTGCCAGCTCACCCGCCACCGATTATGGCTACACCTTC.

The chain uses TRBV4-3 and TRBJ1-4; D gene uncertain. The CDR3 has 14 amino acids. The V gene's germline CDR1 is LGHNA and CDR2 YSLEER. V lost 4 bases and J 7 bases, leaving 13 bases between the germline ends. Here the CDR3 reads CASSLSDYREKLFF. The CDR3 region has the DNA TGCGCCAGCAGCCTGTCTGATTACCGTGAAAAACTGTTTTTT.

This clonotype was detected many times. The genes are TRBV3-1 and TRBJ1-3; possibly TRBD1 for D (6 bases). V dropped 2 bases and J dropped 4 bases, with 9 bases sitting between them. Germline V lookup: CDR1 LGHDT, CDR2 YNNKEL (reference sequence). The CDR3 is 14 residues long. The CDR3 bases are TGTGCCAGCAGCCAACCCGGACAGGGAAACACCATATATTTT. Translating it yields CASSQPGQGNTIYF.

The table lists this clonotype with many counts. The chain joins TRBV24-1 to TRBJ1-1; maybe TRBD1 (6 bases). The V end lost 6 bases, the J end lost 3 bases, and 16 bases lay between the germline ends. This CDR3 has 15 amino acids. Germline V lookup: CDR1 KGHDR, CDR2 SFDVKD. CDR3 coding DNA: TGTGCCACCAGTCGAGGGCCTTGGGGGCACACTGAAGCTTTCTTT. Residues: CATSRGPWGHTEAFF.

The sample holds many counts of this clonotype. The rearrangement uses TRBV7-9 and TRBJ2-7; TRBD1 aligns across 10 bases. The length of the CDR3 is 14 residues. The ends lost 5 bases at V and 5 bases at J; junction bases unmatched: 6. Looked up from germline, CDR1 is SEHNR and CDR2 is FQNEAQ (reference sequence). CDR3 amino acids: CASSPPGQGHEQYF. The CDR3 DNA reads TGTGCCAGCAGCCCTCCGGGACAGGGGCACGAGCAGTACTTC. Based on the CDR3 plus reference TRBV7-9 and TRBJ2-7, the full variable domain is DTGVSQNPRHKITKRGQNVTFRCDPISEHNRLYWYRQTLGQGPEFLTYFQNEAQLEKSRLLSDRFSAERPKGSFSTLEIQRTEQGDSAMYLCASSPPGQGHEQYFGPGTRLTVT.

This clonotype was counted many times. V is TRBV20-1 and J is TRBJ2-1; TRBD2 matches at 12 bases. The ends lost 4 bases at V and 1 base at J; junction bases unmatched: 5. This CDR3 region has 16 residues. Germline values: CDR1 DFQATT, CDR2 SNEGSKA (reference sequence). This chain's CDR3 is CSANAGLAGSYNEQFF. CDR3 nucleotides: TGCAGTGCTAACGCTGGACTAGCGGGGTCCTACAATGAGCAGTTCTTC.

The gene calls are TRBV19 and TRBJ1-2; possibly TRBD1 for D (5 bases). V was pared by 3 bases and J by 4 bases, with 9 bases between. The CDR3 runs 13 residues. Germline loops: CDR1 LNHDA, CDR2 SQIVND (reference sequence). CDR3 region: CASSMAQGYGYTF. The CDR3 nucleotides read TGTGCCAGTAGTATGGCGCAGGGCTATGGCTACACCTTC.

This clonotype was counted ten times or more. The chain uses TRBV12-3 or TRBV12-4 and TRBJ1-1; no definite D call. Trimming removed 6 bases from V and 5 bases from J, with 13 bases in between. CDR3 size: 13 residues. The DNA of the CDR3 is TGTGCCAGCAGCGAATACAGCGGAACTGAAGCTTTCTTT. This encodes CASSEYSGTEAFF.

This clonotype has at least ten counts. V is TRBV10-3 and J is TRBJ2-3, with D tentatively TRBD2 (5 bases). The germline CDR1 and CDR2 sequences are ENHRY and SYGVKD. The CDR3 totals 13 residues. The V end was cut by 10 bases, the J end by 4 bases, with 15 bases between. The CDR3 DNA follows: TGTGCCAGGAGCGAGGGTTGGGCAGATACGCAGTATTTT. As protein: CARSEGWADTQYF.

This clonotype was recorded at least ten times. This rearrangement joins TRBV20-1 to TRBJ2-7; 10 bases are a match to TRBD1. Germline-derived CDR1 and CDR2 are DFQATT and SNEGSKA (reference sequence). This CDR3 contains 16 residues. V trimming: 4 bases; J trimming: 3 bases; junction bases outside the gene matches: 12. CDR3 bases: TGCAGTGCTACCCGACCCGGGACAGGGGATATCTACGAGCAGTACTTC. Translating gives CSATRPGTGDIYEQYF.

This clonotype occurred many times. This rearrangement joins TRBV27 to TRBJ1-2; possible D gene TRBD1, 5 bases. Trimming left V 6 bases short and J 3 bases short, with 14 bases between. CDR3 length equals 14 residues. Germline lookup yields CDR1 MNHEY and CDR2 SMNVEV (reference sequence). CDR3 bases: TGTGCCAGCAGCCGGGACGGCGGCTACTATGGCTACACCTTC. Translated, it gives CASSRDGGYYGYTF.

There are many counts of this clonotype. The chain combines TRBV20-1 with TRBJ2-3; 7 positions agree with TRBD1. Trimming at V came to 6 bases and at J to 3 bases, leaving 6 bases not matched to a gene. CDR3 length: 13 residues. Germline V gene data show CDR1 as DFQATT and CDR2 as SNEGSKA (reference sequence). The CDR3 reads CSAGGMVTDTQYF. The CDR3 DNA sequence: TGCAGTGCAGGGGGCATGGTGACAGATACGCAGTATTTT.

This clonotype came up many times. The V gene is TRBV29-1, the J gene TRBJ1-4; a possible D gene is TRBD1 (5 bases). This CDR3 comprises 14 residues. Germline V gene data show CDR1 as SQVTM and CDR2 as ANQGSEA. The ends were cut back, 2 bases at V and 8 bases at J, with 15 bases in the middle. The CDR3 sequence: CSVESGQVGEKLFF. DNA for the CDR3: TGCAGCGTTGAATCGGGGCAGGTGGGGGAAAAACTGTTTTTT.

This clonotype was seen repeatedly, ten times or more. This chain links TRBV12-3 or TRBV12-4 with TRBJ2-1; D unclear. The CDR3 loop spans 15 amino acids. V lost 5 bases and J 6 bases, leaving 17 bases between the germline ends. CDR3 coding DNA: TGTGCCAGCAGTCGATCAGGTTGGGTGGGCAATGAGCAGTTCTTC. This gives the protein CASSRSGWVGNEQFF.

This clonotype was recorded many times. The V gene is TRBV6-6, the J gene TRBJ1-1; 10 bases are shared with TRBD1. This CDR3 has 13 residues. Germline values: CDR1 MNHNY, CDR2 SVGAGI (reference sequence). Losses at the gene ends were 2 bases for V and 11 bases for J; bases not matched to a gene: 5. CDR3 nucleotides: TGTGCCAGCAGTTACCCGGACAGGGGGTTCGCTTTCTTT. Its translation is CASSYPDRGFAFF.

This clonotype was counted at least ten times. This chain joins TRBV4-1 and TRBJ2-1, with a weak D call TRBD2 (7 bases). V shed 0 bases and J shed 4 bases, with 13 bases lying between them. Germline assignment: CDR1 MGHRA and CDR2 YSYEKL. This CDR3 has 16 residues. The CDR3 region has the DNA TGCGCCAGCAGCCAAGATCGGGGGGCGCCTTACAATGAGCAGTTCTTC. Residues: CASSQDRGAPYNEQFF.

There are many counts of this clonotype. V gene TRBV4-2 combines with J gene TRBJ2-7, with TRBD2 matching 10 bases. V shed 3 bases, J shed 2 bases, and the junction held 4 bases outside the gene matches. Looked up from germline, CDR1 is LGHNA and CDR2 is YNFKEQ. The CDR3 covers 15 residues. This CDR3 is CASSHSGRTAYEQYF. The CDR3 coding sequence is TGTGCCAGCAGCCATAGCGGGAGGACCGCCTACGAGCAGTACTTC.

This clonotype showed up many times. V is TRBV4-1 and J is TRBJ2-7, with D unclear. The CDR3 spans 14 residues. V lost 0 bases, J lost 3 bases, and 9 bases lay in between. From germline, CDR1 is MGHRA and CDR2 YSYEKL. DNA for the CDR3: TGCGCCAGCAGCCAAGATAGCAGGATCTACGAGCAGTACTTC. Amino acid sequence: CASSQDSRIYEQYF.